This entry lists 23 T cell receptor beta chains sequenced from one sample in a study of blood T cell repertoires in COVID-19 (TCRdb year 2020). Libraries were made using the immunoSEQ multiplex PCR assay. As stored in TCRdb, this immuneACCESS dataset retains in-frame rearrangements with V and J assigned. A fraction of the clones does not appear; measured against another copy, unresolved V genes explain less than half of the discrepancy, and the remainder lacks a known reason. In all, the sample holds under 400,000 clones, and approximately 87% of those were seen once. The ten largest clones represent 8% to 13% of the sample. The sequencing sample was made of peripheral blood. The origin of the receptors is a woman aged 30 to 39 with COVID-19, enrolled during active disease.

This rearrangement joins TRBV4-2 to TRBJ2-7; D is ambiguous. The length of the CDR3 is 16 residues. Trimming cost V 2 bases and J 6 bases, with 20 bases left between them. The germline V gene encodes CDR1 LGHNA and CDR2 YNFKEQ. The CDR3 region has the DNA TGTGCCAGCAGCCAAATGACCGTGGGCCTCTCTGCCGAGCAGTACTTC. This sequence encodes CASSQMTVGLSAEQYF.

This chain connects TRBV3-1 (or the pseudogene TRBV3-2) to TRBJ1-2, with D perhaps matching TRBD1 (5 bases). CDR1 LGHDT and CDR2 YNNKEL come from the germline V gene (reference sequence). The CDR3 is made up of 15 amino acids. V was trimmed by 0 bases and J by 3 bases, leaving 11 bases between them. This CDR3 is CASSQEARVDYGYTF. The CDR3 DNA is TGTGCCAGCAGCCAAGAGGCCAGGGTGGACTATGGCTACACCTTC.

There are a few counts of this clone. The genes are TRBV5-1 and TRBJ2-7; TRBD2 might be the D (6 bases). Trimming pared 0 bases from V and 6 bases from J, leaving 10 bases between. This CDR3 region has 13 residues. The V gene's germline CDR1 is SGHRS and CDR2 YFSETQ. CDR3 sequence (DNA): TGCGCCAGCAGCTTGGCCTTGGGAGGCGAGCAGTACTTC. Protein sequence: CASSLALGGEQYF.

The rearrangement links TRBV13 to TRBJ1-1; D perhaps matches TRBD1 (6 bases). Germline V gives CDR1 PRHDT, CDR2 FYEKMQ (reference sequence). V dropped 2 bases and J dropped 1 base, with 14 bases sitting between them. This CDR3 region has 16 residues. Here the CDR3 reads CASSLTQGNANTEAFF. DNA of the CDR3: TGTGCCAGCAGCTTAACACAGGGAAATGCGAACACTGAAGCTTTCTTT.

This chain connects TRBV28 to TRBJ2-7, with D hard to call. CDR1 MDHEN and CDR2 SYDVKM come from the germline V gene. The V and J ends lost 10 bases and 2 bases respectively, with 21 bases between them. The CDR3 is 15 amino acids. CDR3 sequence reads: CAISRPRFPPYEQYF. The CDR3, as DNA: TGTGCCATCTCGAGGCCGAGGTTCCCCCCCTACGAGCAGTACTTC.

The CDR3 here is CASSFSYGTGYLDTQYF. CDR3 DNA sequence: TGTGCCAGCAGTTTTAGTTACGGGACAGGGTATTTAGATACGCAGTATTTT. The rearrangement joins TRBV27 to TRBJ2-3, with 9 bases aligning to TRBD1. V lost 3 bases to trimming and J lost 5 bases; unmatched junction nucleotides: 12. CDR1 MNHEY and CDR2 SMNVEV come from the germline V gene (reference sequence). The CDR3 covers 17 residues.

The chain uses TRBV2 and TRBJ2-1, with a tentative D call TRBD2 (5 bases). Germline lookup yields CDR1 SNHLY and CDR2 FYNNEI. The CDR3 has 11 residues. Trimming shortened V by 1 base and J by 15 bases, and 10 bases separated the two germline ends. The CDR3 coding sequence is TGTGCCAGCAGTGAAGGGCGGGTGCCGTTCTTC. Its translation is CASSEGRVPFF.

This chain uses TRBV10-3 with TRBJ2-5, with D unclear. Trimming left V 2 bases short and J 5 bases short, with 12 bases between. Germline V gives CDR1 ENHRY, CDR2 SYGVKD. The CDR3 totals 14 residues. The CDR3 sequence is CAISEGETRETQYF. The CDR3 DNA sequence: TGTGCCATCAGTGAGGGTGAGACCAGGGAGACCCAGTACTTC.

The gene calls are TRBV4-3 and TRBJ1-2, with TRBD1 identical over 8 bases. This CDR3 comprises 15 residues. Germline CDR1 and CDR2: LGHNA and YSLEER. V was clipped by 3 bases and J by 8 bases; unmatched bases: 11. CDR3 in DNA: TGCGCCAGCAGCCAGACTCTGACAGGGGAAGTAGGCTACACCTTC. Translated, it gives CASSQTLTGEVGYTF.

The gene calls are TRBV16 and TRBJ1-1; weak D call: TRBD1 (5 bases). This CDR3 has 15 residues. V was pared by 0 bases and J by 0 bases, with 8 bases between. CDR1 KGHSY and CDR2 FQNENV come from the germline V gene. CDR3 sequence (DNA): TGTGCCAGCAGCCAATCTCCGGGGGTGAACACTGAAGCTTTCTTT. Translating gives CASSQSPGVNTEAFF.

Here the CDR3 DNA reads TGTGCCACCAGTGATTCGGGGAGCTCCTACGAGCAGTACTTC. This sequence encodes CATSDSGSSYEQYF. J is TRBJ2-7 and V is TRBV24-1; a weak D match, TRBD2 (5 bases). Germline V lookup: CDR1 KGHDR, CDR2 SFDVKD. V dropped 2 bases and J dropped 0 bases, with 7 bases sitting between them. The CDR3 has 14 amino acids.

The DNA for the CDR3 is TGTGCCTGCCAGGGACTAGCTGAGGTTACGCAGTATTTT. It translates to CACQGLAEVTQYF. The V call is TRBV30, the J call TRBJ2-3; TRBD2 agrees at 9 bases. With 6 bases clipped from V and 8 bases from J, the junction kept 9 bases outside the gene matches. The CDR3 consists of 13 residues. Germline V gene lookup returns CDR1 GTSNPN and CDR2 SVGIG (reference sequence).

J is TRBJ2-7 and V is TRBV4-1; TRBD2 aligns across 7 bases. Germline CDR1 MGHRA, CDR2 YSYEKL. The CDR3 spans 15 residues. With 1 base clipped from V and 2 bases from J, the junction kept 5 bases outside the gene matches. The CDR3 sequence is CASSQVSSGAYEQYF. The CDR3 DNA reads TGCGCCAGCAGCCAAGTCTCTAGCGGAGCCTACGAGCAGTACTTC.

V usage is TRBV10-1 and J usage is TRBJ2-7, with a possible D match to TRBD2 (5 bases). Deletions cut 2 bases from V and 2 bases from J, with 7 bases between. Germline assignment: CDR1 WNHNN and CDR2 SYGVQD (reference sequence). There are 13 residues in the CDR3. CDR3 loop: CASSEVGTYEQYF. The CDR3 nucleotides are TGCGCCAGCAGTGAGGTCGGGACCTACGAGCAGTACTTC.

The CDR3 coding sequence is TGTGCCAGCAGCTTATTAGGGGTGGGAGAGCAGTACTTC. Its translation: CASSLLGVGEQYF. This chain links TRBV7-2 with TRBJ2-7, with D possibly matching TRBD1 (5 bases). This CDR3 contains 13 residues. The V and J ends lost 2 bases and 7 bases respectively, with 12 bases between them. The V gene's germline CDR1 is SGHTA and CDR2 FQGNSA.

The chain combines TRBV10-2 with TRBJ1-5; 8 positions match TRBD1. The length of the CDR3 is 16 residues. Losses at the gene ends were 3 bases for V and 5 bases for J; bases not matched to a gene: 9. CDR1 is WSHSY and CDR2 is SAAADI in the germline V gene. In nucleotides, the CDR3 is TGCGCCAGCAGTGAAGACAGGGGTTTTGGCGATCAGCCCCAGCATTTT. Translating it yields CASSEDRGFGDQPQHF.

The V call is TRBV6-2 or TRBV6-3, the J call TRBJ1-5; maybe TRBD1 (6 bases). Germline lookup yields CDR1 MNHEY and CDR2 SVGEGT. The V end lost 2 bases, the J end lost 7 bases, and 9 bases lay between the germline ends. The CDR3 is 13 residues long. The CDR3 DNA is TGTGCCAGCAGTTACCCAGGGGTGCAGCCCCAGCATTTT. It encodes CASSYPGVQPQHF.

The V gene is TRBV5-1, the J gene TRBJ1-6, with D maybe TRBD1 (5 bases). There are 17 residues in the CDR3. Per germline, CDR1 SGHRS and CDR2 YFSETQ. With 4 bases removed from V and 0 bases from J, the gap between germline ends came to 14 bases. The chain's CDR3 is CASSPWDSSSYNSPLHF. In nucleotides, the CDR3 is TGCGCCAGCAGCCCCTGGGACTCGAGCTCCTATAATTCACCCCTCCACTTT.

DNA for the CDR3: TGTGCCAGCAGTGATTCTCGGACAGGGGGCTATGAGCAGTTCTTC. Protein sequence: CASSDSRTGGYEQFF. V gene TRBV25-1 combines with J gene TRBJ2-1; TRBD1 aligns across 11 bases. This CDR3 contains 15 residues. Germline CDR1 is MGHDK and CDR2 is SYGVNS. The J segment lost 8 bases and the V segment lost 3 bases, leaving 6 bases of the junction unmatched.

J is TRBJ2-7 and V is TRBV3-1 (or the pseudogene TRBV3-2); perhaps TRBD2 as D (5 bases). Germline CDR1 and CDR2: LGHDT and YNNKEL (reference sequence). There are 15 residues in the CDR3. Trimming took off 3 bases at V and 5 bases at J, with 17 bases between the two ends. The CDR3 DNA sequence: TGTGCCAGCAGCCAGCTCGCGGGCCTTCTGGACGAGCAGTACTTC. Translation: CASSQLAGLLDEQYF.

The chain couples TRBV29-1 to TRBJ1-2, with a weak D call TRBD1 (6 bases). CDR1 and CDR2 from the germline V gene are SQVTM and ANQGSEA. V was clipped by 8 bases and J by 4 bases, with 17 bases between them. The CDR3 has 13 residues. DNA of the CDR3: TGCAGCTCCACGACAGGACCGGGCTATGGCTACACCTTC. As protein: CSSTTGPGYGYTF.

The CDR3 sequence is CARLLGEQYF. CDR3 sequence (DNA): TGTGCCAGACTGCTAGGCGAGCAGTACTTC. The chain joins TRBV25-1 to TRBJ2-7, with unresolved D. Trimming removed 9 bases from V and 6 bases from J, with 9 bases in between. CDR3 length: 10 amino acids. The germline CDR1 and CDR2 sequences are MGHDK and SYGVNS.

This clone was picked up one time. The J gene is TRBJ2-2, the V gene TRBV6-5, with 10 bases matching TRBD2. This CDR3 comprises 14 residues. Looked up from germline, CDR1 is MNHEY and CDR2 is SVGAGI. The J segment lost 5 bases and the V segment lost 5 bases, leaving 2 bases of the junction unmatched. The CDR3 DNA reads TGTGCCAGCAGTCTGACTAGCGGGACCGGGGAGCTGTTTTTT. Translated: CASSLTSGTGELFF.